The present entry profiles one TCR beta chain with its context. TCRdb keeps only in-frame clones here, not all; method: immunoSEQ multiplex PCR. The sample shows roughly 200,000 clones, about 84% of them seen only once. The sample comes from a study of blood T cell repertoires in COVID-19. Study context: Sample material is recorded as cDNA or gDNA derived from T cells, B-cell-depleted T cells, or PBMCs.

The trim removed 2 bases at V and 7 bases at J, leaving 8 bases unmatched. CDR1 is LGHNA, CDR2 YSLEER, per germline. The CDR3 runs 16 residues. The sample comprised peripheral blood. The chain links TRBV4-3 to TRBJ2-1, with 10 bases matching TRBD2. This receptor was identified in a person between 65 and 79 years old with COVID-19, enrolled during active disease. CDR3 nucleotide sequence: TGCGCCAGCAGCCAATTCCCGGGACTAGCGAGAAATGAGCAGTTCTTC. This encodes CASSQFPGLARNEQFF.